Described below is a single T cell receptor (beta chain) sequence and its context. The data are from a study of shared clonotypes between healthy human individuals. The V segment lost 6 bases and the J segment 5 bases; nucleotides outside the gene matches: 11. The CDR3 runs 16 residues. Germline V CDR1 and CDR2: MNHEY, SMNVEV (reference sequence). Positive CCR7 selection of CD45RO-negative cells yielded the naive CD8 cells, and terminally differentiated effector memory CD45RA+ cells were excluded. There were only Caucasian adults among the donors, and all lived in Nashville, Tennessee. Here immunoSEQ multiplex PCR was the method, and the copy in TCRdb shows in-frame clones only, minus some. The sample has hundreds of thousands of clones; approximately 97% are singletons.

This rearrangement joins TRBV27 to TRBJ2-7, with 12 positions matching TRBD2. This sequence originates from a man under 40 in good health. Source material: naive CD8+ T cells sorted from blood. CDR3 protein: CASSQGTSGRGHEQYF. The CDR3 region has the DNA TGTGCCAGCAGCCAAGGGACTAGCGGGCGAGGCCACGAGCAGTACTTC.